The 26 T cell receptor beta chains below were found in one sample sequenced in a study of post-analysis software for immune sequencing data. Study findings and constraints: TRBV5-6, TRBV5-1 and TRBV20-1 belonged to a set of about five TRBV segments that were more frequent in patients than controls.

These receptors lack a known antigen. Libraries were made from TCR beta cDNA, and they carried unique molecular identifiers. MiXCR was run by TCRdb on the PCR reads, yielding one entry per CDR3 protein. This sample has roughly 800,000 distinct CDR3 sequences, with approximately 57% found just once. The source material was blood. These receptors all stem from a girl aged 10-17 years with multiple sclerosis.

The chain couples TRBV6-6 to TRBJ2-1; TRBD2 aligns across 14 bases. V shed 5 bases, J shed 9 bases, and the junction held 3 bases outside the gene matches. The CDR3 spans 14 residues. Germline V gene data show CDR1 as MNHNY and CDR2 as SVGAGI (reference sequence). CDR3 in amino acids: CASSRLAGGGEQFF. In DNA, the CDR3 is TGTGCCAGCAGTAGACTAGCGGGGGGGGGTGAGCAGTTCTTC.

This clonotype was counted between two and nine times. The chain employs TRBV29-1 and TRBJ2-6; a weak D match, TRBD1 (6 bases). Germline CDR1 is SQVTM and CDR2 is ANQGSEA. V was pared by 1 base and J by 3 bases, with 16 bases between. The CDR3 length is 17 residues. The CDR3: CSVEVPRDKYGANVLTF. The CDR3 DNA reads as TGCAGCGTTGAAGTTCCTCGGGACAAATATGGGGCCAACGTCCTGACTTTC. The entire variable domain, with the rest obtained from reference TRBV29-1 and TRBJ2-6, is as follows: SAVISQKPSRDICQRGTSLTIQCQVDSQVTMMFWYRQQPGQSLTLIATANQGSEATYESGFVIDKFPISRPNLTFSTLTVSNMSPEDSSIYLCSVEVPRDKYGANVLTFGAGSRLTVL.

The V call is TRBV7-9, the J call TRBJ2-7, with D perhaps TRBD1 or TRBD2 (5 bases each). The CDR3 contains 13 residues. The V end lost 7 bases, the J end lost 2 bases, and 12 bases lay between the germline ends. Per germline, CDR1 SEHNR and CDR2 FQNEAQ (reference sequence). CDR3 in DNA: TGTGCCAGCACATGGGACCAAACCTACGAGCAGTACTTC. This encodes CASTWDQTYEQYF.

This clonotype has a handful of counts. The chain uses TRBV7-3 and TRBJ2-1, with D possibly being TRBD2 (6 bases). The germline V gene encodes CDR1 SGHTA and CDR2 FQGTGA. This CDR3 contains 16 residues. V lost 3 bases, J lost 4 bases, and 16 bases lay in between. Here the CDR3 reads CASSFSPGLDYNEQFF. The CDR3 DNA follows: TGTGCCAGCAGCTTTAGTCCGGGACTCGATTACAATGAGCAGTTCTTC.

This chain links TRBV14 with TRBJ2-1, with TRBD1 matching over 9 bases. The CDR3 is made up of 14 amino acids. V was clipped by 6 bases and J by 4 bases; unmatched bases: 4. Germline loops: CDR1 SGHDN, CDR2 FVKESK. The chain's CDR3 is CASRAGTGYNEQFF. CDR3 DNA sequence: TGTGCCAGCAGGGCCGGGACAGGGTACAATGAGCAGTTCTTC. The full variable domain, with the rest looked up from reference TRBV14 and TRBJ2-1, is EAGVTQFPSHSVIEKGQTVTLRCDPISGHDNLYWYRRVMGKEIKFLLHFVKESKQDESGMPNNRFLAERTGGTYSTLKVQPAELEDSGVYFCASRAGTGYNEQFFGPGTRLTVL.

The chain couples TRBV7-2 to TRBJ2-1, with 9 nucleotides matching TRBD2. After removal of 4 bases from V and 10 bases from J, the junction contained 2 bases not matched to a gene. Germline V gene sequence: CDR1 SGHTA, CDR2 FQGNSA. There are 12 residues in the CDR3. Written as DNA, the CDR3 is TGTGCCAGCAGCTGGACTAGCGAGGAGCAGTTCTTC. Translation: CASSWTSEEQFF.

This clonotype turned up a few times. The chain employs TRBV7-4 and TRBJ2-7; unclear D gene. Trimming stripped 1 base from V and 4 bases from J, with 17 bases between. CDR3 length equals 16 residues. CDR1 is SGHVT and CDR2 is SQSDAQ in the germline V gene. The CDR3 bases are TGTGCCAGCAGCTTAGAACTGGAGAAAGGCGGATACGAGCAGTACTTC. Translation: CASSLELEKGGYEQYF.

This clonotype was observed a handful of times. The chain carries TRBV7-2 and TRBJ1-6; D is unresolved. V was trimmed by 5 bases and J by 7 bases, leaving 15 bases between them. CDR3 length: 15 residues. Germline loops: CDR1 SGHTA, CDR2 FQGNSA. The CDR3 here is CASSPRLGINSPLHF. CDR3 bases: TGTGCCAGCAGCCCTAGACTGGGGATCAATTCACCCCTCCACTTT.

This rearrangement joins TRBV7-8 to TRBJ2-1; 14 bases are a match to TRBD2. Germline CDR1 and CDR2: SGHVS and FQNEAQ. The CDR3 consists of 20 residues. V trimming: 2 bases; J trimming: 0 bases; junction bases outside the gene matches: 9. CDR3 residues: CASSLRLAGGAYFSYNEQFF. The CDR3, as DNA: TGTGCCAGCAGCTTACGACTAGCGGGGGGGGCTTATTTCTCCTACAATGAGCAGTTCTTC.

V and J are TRBV6-6 and TRBJ2-7; D possibly corresponds to TRBD2 (7 bases). The closer fit of TRBJ2-5 to the DNA end suggests the J call may be wrong. The CDR3 consists of 16 residues. Germline CDR1 and CDR2: MNHNY and SVGAGI (reference sequence). CDR3: CASSLRGGGFQETQYF. The CDR3 DNA reads TGTGCCAGCAGCTTACGAGGGGGGGGATTCCAAGAGACCCAGTACTTC.

The chain joins TRBV5-6 to TRBJ2-4, with TRBD2 matching 10 bases. V lost 0 bases and J lost 9; bases outside the gene matches: 3. The CDR3 contains 14 residues. CDR1 and CDR2 from the germline V gene are SGHDT and YYEEEE. This chain's CDR3 is CASSLDLAGAIQYF. For the CDR3, the DNA is TGTGCCAGCAGCTTGGACCTAGCGGGGGCCATTCAGTACTTC.

This clonotype was counted between two and nine times. The gene calls are TRBV2 and TRBJ1-5, with D maybe TRBD1 (5 bases). V lost 5 bases to trimming and J lost 6 bases, with 11 bases between them. This CDR3 has 13 residues. CDR1 is SNHLY and CDR2 is FYNNEI in the germline V gene. CDR3: CASSSGPRQPQHF. The CDR3 DNA reads TGTGCCAGCAGTTCAGGGCCCCGTCAGCCCCAGCATTTT.

CDR3: CASSWGTAERETQYF. CDR3 bases: TGCGCCAGCAGCTGGGGGACAGCCGAACGGGAGACCCAGTACTTC. This sequence joins TRBV5-1 and TRBJ2-5; 7 bases line up with TRBD1. This CDR3 is built from 15 residues. Germline-derived CDR1 and CDR2 are SGHRS and YFSETQ. Losses at the gene ends were 3 bases for V and 5 bases for J; bases not matched to a gene: 10.

The chain recombines TRBV6-5 with TRBJ2-6; D remains unclear. Germline V gene sequence: CDR1 MNHEY, CDR2 SVGAGI. The CDR3 spans 16 residues. V dropped 1 base and J dropped 0 bases, with 7 bases sitting between them. The DNA of the CDR3 is TGTGCCAGCAGTTACTATCATGACTCTGGGGCCAACGTCCTGACTTTC. The encoded protein is CASSYYHDSGANVLTF.

The V gene is TRBV7-9, the J gene TRBJ2-1; 9 bases align to TRBD2. The CDR3 length is 16 residues. V lost 2 bases, J lost 8 bases, and 10 bases stayed unmatched. CDR1 is SEHNR, CDR2 FQNEAQ, per germline (reference sequence). DNA for the CDR3: TGTGCCAGCAGCTTATTAGTCCTAGCGGGACAGCATGAGCAGTTCTTC. It codes for CASSLLVLAGQHEQFF.

This clonotype has only one observation. J is TRBJ2-7 and V is TRBV2; D is perhaps TRBD1 or TRBD2 (6 bases each). The ends were cut back, 6 bases at V and 5 bases at J, with 14 bases in the middle. The CDR3 has 13 amino acids. Germline values: CDR1 SNHLY, CDR2 FYNNEI. Written as DNA, the CDR3 is TGTGCCAGCAGAGGGGGGTTGGACCACGAGCAGTACTTC. As protein: CASRGGLDHEQYF.

CDR3 protein: CASSSLPQSNQPQHF. DNA for the CDR3: TGTGCCAGCAGCTCTCTTCCCCAGAGCAATCAGCCCCAGCATTTT. The chain recombines TRBV6-1 with TRBJ1-5; D gene unclear. Trimming left V 6 bases short and J 1 base short, with 13 bases between. This CDR3 is built from 15 residues. Germline V gene sequence: CDR1 MNHNS, CDR2 SASEGT.

This rearrangement joins TRBV20-1 to TRBJ1-1; no clear D. Trimming left V 0 bases short and J 10 bases short, with 9 bases between. The CDR3 length is 11 residues. CDR1 and CDR2 from the germline V gene are DFQATT and SNEGSKA (reference sequence). The DNA of the CDR3 is TGCAGTGCTAGAGAGGGTCTTCGAGCTTTCTTT. Protein product: CSAREGLRAFF.

This clonotype showed up just a few times. The rearrangement joins TRBV5-6 to TRBJ2-3; 7 bases are a match to TRBD2. The CDR3 is 14 amino acids. After removal of 4 bases from V and 2 bases from J, the junction contained 4 bases not matched to a gene. Germline V gene data show CDR1 as SGHDT and CDR2 as YYEEEE. DNA of the CDR3: TGTGCCAGCAGCGGCGGGAGTACCACAGATACGCAGTATTTT. This codes for CASSGGSTTDTQYF. Full variable domain (rest looked up from reference TRBV5-6 and TRBJ2-3): DAGVTQSPTHLIKTRGQQVTLRCSPKSGHDTVSWYQQALGQGPQFIFQYYEEEERQRGNFPDRFSGHQFPNYSSELNVNALLLGDSALYLCASSGGSTTDTQYFGPGTRLTVL.

This sequence joins TRBV20-1 and TRBJ2-1, with D uncertain. The CDR3 has 13 residues. Germline V lookup: CDR1 DFQATT, CDR2 SNEGSKA (reference sequence). V was pared by 0 bases and J by 6 bases, with 9 bases between. The DNA for the CDR3 is TGCAGTGCTAGAGAATTGCCATCCAATGAGCAGTTCTTC. Protein sequence: CSARELPSNEQFF.

This clonotype was recorded only once. The rearrangement joins TRBV7-2 to TRBJ2-3; 8 bases match TRBD2. CDR1 and CDR2 (germline): SGHTA, FQGNSA. The CDR3 has 16 residues. V dropped 1 base and J dropped 2; count of bases not matched to a gene: 5. The CDR3 nucleotides read TGTGCCAGCAGCTTAGGGGCGGGGGGATTCACAGATACGCAGTATTTT. This encodes CASSLGAGGFTDTQYF.

This clonotype turned up a few times. V is TRBV29-1 and J is TRBJ1-2, with D tentatively TRBD1 (5 bases). The CDR3 has 14 residues. Trimming removed 4 bases at V and 2 bases at J, with 14 bases between. Germline assignment: CDR1 SQVTM and CDR2 ANQGSEA. CDR3 loop: CSVVGDGRNYGYTF. The DNA of the CDR3 is TGCAGCGTTGTTGGGGACGGCAGAAACTATGGCTACACCTTC.

The chain recombines TRBV29-1 with TRBJ2-3; no reliable D call. V was cut by 5 bases and J by 0 bases, with 15 bases left in between. The CDR3 totals 15 residues. CDR1 is SQVTM and CDR2 is ANQGSEA in the germline V gene. The CDR3 reads CSVKGDPTSTDTQYF. The CDR3 region has the DNA TGCAGCGTTAAAGGTGACCCCACTAGCACAGATACGCAGTATTTT.

This clonotype has more than one count but fewer than ten. This chain connects TRBV5-1 to TRBJ2-4; no definite D call. This CDR3 spans 14 amino acids. V lost 4 bases and J 0 bases, leaving 8 bases between the germline ends. Germline CDR1 and CDR2: SGHRS and YFSETQ. The CDR3 protein is CASSPQLAKNIQYF. CDR3 nucleotide sequence: TGCGCCAGCAGCCCCCAATTAGCCAAAAACATTCAGTACTTC.

V and J are TRBV7-9 and TRBJ2-3; D not certain. Germline V gene lookup returns CDR1 SEHNR and CDR2 FQNEAQ (reference sequence). Trimming shortened V by 5 bases and J by 3 bases, and 15 bases separated the two germline ends. This CDR3 spans 15 amino acids. The CDR3 DNA reads as TGTGCCAGCAGCCTGGGTAGCATCGGTACAGATACGCAGTATTTT. Translating gives CASSLGSIGTDTQYF.

The chain joins TRBV10-3 to TRBJ1-2, with 10 nucleotides matching TRBD1. J gave up 6 bases and V 2 bases, and 6 bases lay outside the gene matches. The germline CDR1 and CDR2 sequences are ENHRY and SYGVKD. The CDR3 runs to 15 residues. The CDR3: CAISEGTGARNGYTF. Written as DNA, the CDR3 is TGTGCCATCAGTGAGGGGACAGGGGCGCGGAATGGCTACACCTTC.